This TCR beta chain was sequenced in a study of CD4+ T cells in melanoma. CDR3 length: 14 amino acids. The germline V gene encodes CDR1 SGHDN and CDR2 FVKESK. The ends lost 0 bases at V and 3 bases at J; junction bases unmatched: 2. Only in-frame clones appear in the TCRdb table, and some are missing; sequencing was by immunoSEQ multiplex PCR. The table shows around 13,000 clones, with roughly 80% occurring only once. Sequenced: cells from a culture (not recorded whether cultured in vitro). The chain carries TRBV14 and TRBJ2-7; 7 bases fit TRBD2. The clonotype comes from a human donor with melanoma. Here the CDR3 reads CASSQDQRGYEQYF. CDR3 nucleotides: TGTGCCAGCAGCCAAGATCAGCGGGGCTACGAGCAGTACTTC.